The rows below give T cell receptor beta chains drawn from one sample of a study of memory B cells and T cells in multiple sclerosis. Antigens of these TCRs are unknown. Sequencing was performed with immunoSEQ multiplex PCR; in TCRdb, only in-frame clones are kept and a portion is missing. Of approximately 47,000 clones listed, about 80% are singletons. Sequenced input: PBMCs from blood kept in culture. These receptors were collected from a human donor with multiple sclerosis. The CDR3 runs from the conserved cysteine through the conserved F or W. Fields, in order: V gene, clone size, D gene, J gene, CDR3 DNA, CDR3 protein. D genes are given only for firm matches. Clone size is stated in some rows and not others, as once, few, many or a class when expanded.

TRBV5-1	few	-	TRBJ1-2	TGCGCCAGCAGCCTGGACACCTATAATGACTATGGCTACACCTTC	CASSLDTYNDYGYTF
TRBV18	-	-	TRBJ1-1	TGTGCCAGCTCACCACGGGCGGGGGTGGCTGAAGCTTTCTTT	CASSPRAGVAEAFF
TRBV5-1	once	TRBD2	TRBJ2-5	TGCGCCAGCAGCTTGGGGGCTAGCGGGGCATATGAGACCCAGTACTTC	CASSLGASGAYETQYF
TRBV10-1	-	-	TRBJ1-6	TGCGCCAGCAGTGAGTCGACCTTTTCACCCCTCCACTTT	CASSESTFSPLHF
TRBV19	-	TRBD1	TRBJ1-2	TGTGCCAGTAGTTACGGGACAGACAACTATGGCTACACCTTC	CASSYGTDNYGYTF
TRBV27	once	TRBD2	TRBJ2-1	TGTGCCAGCAGTTCCTTAGCGGGGGGGCGCAATGAGCAGTTCTTC	CASSSLAGGRNEQFF
TRBV29-1	-	-	TRBJ1-1	TGCAGCGTTGGGCGGAACACTGAAGCTTTCTTT	CSVGRNTEAFF
TRBV11-2	-	-	TRBJ2-1	TGTGCCAGCTCTCCGGGGGCGGGGAGGTTCTTC	CASSPGAGRFF
TRBV19	-	TRBD1	TRBJ2-3	TGTGCCAGTAGTATCCAGGGGGCAGCAGATACGCAGTATTTT	CASSIQGAADTQYF
TRBV28	-	-	TRBJ2-3	TGTGCCAGCAGTCGGGCCGGGACAATAGGCCCAGATACGCAGTATTTT	CASSRAGTIGPDTQYF
TRBV4-1	-	-	TRBJ2-7	TGCGCCAGCAGCCAAGAAGGTCCAGGAGGCGAGCAGTACTTC	CASSQEGPGGEQYF
TRBV4-2	once	-	TRBJ1-1	TGTGCCAGCAGCCAAGTAGTGGGGGGGGGACGGTGGACTGAAGCTTTCTTT	CASSQVVGGGRWTEAFF
TRBV2	-	-	TRBJ1-3	TGTGCCAGCAGGGCGACAGGCCCTGGAAACACCATATATTTT	CASRATGPGNTIYF
TRBV7-3	-	TRBD1	TRBJ2-1	TGTGCCAGCAGCTTATCATATGCCCCGGGACAGGGTATCCACAATGAGCAGTTCTTC	CASSLSYAPGQGIHNEQFF
TRBV6-1	-	TRBD1	TRBJ1-1	TGTGCCACCTTCAGGGGGCTCGGGACTGAAGCTTTCTTT	CATFRGLGTEAFF
TRBV25-1	-	-	TRBJ1-2	TGTGCCAGCAGTGATACACAGGGAGGCTACACCTTC	CASSDTQGGYTF
TRBV28	-	-	TRBJ2-7	TGTGCCAGCAGTTTAGAGGTTAGCGAGCAGTACTTC	CASSLEVSEQYF
TRBV18	few	-	TRBJ2-7	TGTGCCAGCGCCCTCGGGACACCGGCCTACGAGCAGTACTTC	CASALGTPAYEQYF
TRBV4-1	-	-	TRBJ2-2	TGCGCCAGCAGCCATGATACTTATAACACCGGGGAGCTGTTTTTT	CASSHDTYNTGELFF
TRBV5-4	-	-	TRBJ1-1	TGTGCCAGCAGCTTGAGCACTGAAGCTTTCTTT	CASSLSTEAFF
TRBV5-1	-	-	TRBJ2-7	TGCGCCAGCAGCTTGAATGCAGGGGAGTCCTACGAGCAGTACTTC	CASSLNAGESYEQYF
TRBV4-3	-	-	TRBJ1-1	TGCGCCAGCAGCCAAGACAGCTCGACTGAAGCTTTCTTT	CASSQDSSTEAFF
TRBV15	-	-	TRBJ1-5	TGTGCCACCAGCAGGGACAGACCGAATCAGCCCCAGCATTTT	CATSRDRPNQPQHF
TRBV9	-	-	TRBJ1-1	TGTGCCAGCAGCGCCCCAGGGGTTTCTGAAGCTTTCTTT	CASSAPGVSEAFF
TRBV9	-	TRBD1	TRBJ1-1	TGTGCCAGCAGCTTAAGAGCGGGACAGGCGGGCACTGAAGCTTTCTTT	CASSLRAGQAGTEAFF
TRBV5-1	-	-	TRBJ2-5	TGCGCCAGCAGCTTGGACAGGGCGGAGACCCAGTACTTC	CASSLDRAETQYF
TRBV11-2	-	-	TRBJ1-6	TGTGCCAGCAGCGGCCCTTTGGGTAATTCACCCCTCCACTTT	CASSGPLGNSPLHF
TRBV7-2	-	-	TRBJ1-1	TGTGCCAGCAGCTTAGCCCCTAGACCCCACACTGAAGCTTTCTTT	CASSLAPRPHTEAFF
TRBV6-6	once	TRBD2	TRBJ2-3	TGTGCCAGCAGTGCCCTTCTAGCGGGGGGCACAGATACGCAGTATTTT	CASSALLAGGTDTQYF
TRBV5-1	-	TRBD2	TRBJ2-7	TGCGCCAGCAGCTTCGGGACTAGCGGGGGACCGCAGTACTTC	CASSFGTSGGPQYF
TRBV4-2	-	-	TRBJ1-2	TGTGCCAGCAGCCAAGGCCTACAGGGAGGCTACACCTTC	CASSQGLQGGYTF
TRBV6-1	-	-	TRBJ1-2	TGTGCCAGCAGTGAAGCGCTTCGAGGTCCCGGGGGCTACACCTTC	CASSEALRGPGGYTF
TRBV7-2	-	TRBD1	TRBJ1-5	TGTGCCAGCAGCCCTGTGAGTCAGGGGGGCCAGCCCCAGCATTTT	CASSPVSQGGQPQHF